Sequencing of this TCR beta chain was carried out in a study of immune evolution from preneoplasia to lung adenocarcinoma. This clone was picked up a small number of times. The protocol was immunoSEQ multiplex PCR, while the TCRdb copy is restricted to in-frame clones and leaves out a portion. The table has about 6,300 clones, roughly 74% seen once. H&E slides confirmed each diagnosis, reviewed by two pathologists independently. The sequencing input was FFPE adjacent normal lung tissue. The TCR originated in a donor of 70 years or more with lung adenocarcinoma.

Here the CDR3 DNA reads TGTGCCAGCAGAACTGGGACAGCGGATTCACCCCTCCACTTT. Translated, it gives CASRTGTADSPLHF. The chain joins TRBV14 to TRBJ1-6; the match to TRBD1 covers 7 bases. This CDR3 spans 14 amino acids. Germline lookup yields CDR1 SGHDN and CDR2 FVKESK. With V trimmed by 6 bases and J by 8 bases, 7 bases remained unmatched.